The 26 T cell receptor beta chains below were found in one sample sequenced in a study of regulatory T cells in long-lasting Graves disease. Time point here: persistent/refractory GD, antithyroid drugs over 5 years with positive TRAb. The authors made the TCR library using RNA they extracted from PBMCs. Combining iRepertoire HTBI primers with Arm-PCR of CDR3 regions, the authors built TCR beta libraries. One entry per CDR3 protein results from TCRdb running MiXCR on the multiplex PCR reads. The profile shows about 660,000 distinct CDR3 sequences, roughly 30% of them singletons. The sequencing used peripheral blood mononuclear cells (PBMCs), collected when the disease was refractory, from a patient treated with antithyroid drugs. The receptors stem from a female donor with Graves disease.

This chain uses TRBV9 with TRBJ1-2; D is uncertain. This CDR3 comprises 16 residues. The germline CDR1 and CDR2 sequences are SGDLS and YYNGEE. V gave up 4 bases and J gave up 0 bases, with 16 bases separating them. This CDR3 reads CASSPFLRATNYGYTF. Here the CDR3 DNA reads TGTGCCAGCAGCCCCTTTTTGAGGGCCACTAACTATGGCTACACCTTC. The whole variable domain, remainder taken from reference TRBV9 and TRBJ1-2, is DSGVTQTPKHLITATGQRVTLRCSPRSGDLSVYWYQQSLDQGLQFLIQYYNGEERAKGNILERFSAQQFPDLHSELNLSSLELGDSALYFCASSPFLRATNYGYTFGSGTRLTVV.

The table lists this clonotype with many counts. The chain recombines TRBV6-1 with TRBJ2-5; 9 bases map to TRBD2. This CDR3 region has 15 residues. The junction had 8 bases not matched to a gene; V was cut back by 5 bases and J by 4 bases. CDR1 and CDR2 from the germline V gene are MNHNS and SASEGT. The CDR3 sequence: CASSRIAGEVETQYF. CDR3 DNA: TGTGCCAGCAGTAGGATAGCGGGAGAGGTAGAGACCCAGTACTTC.

The CDR3 loop reads CATSAGGAFF. The CDR3 bases are TGTGCCACCAGCGCAGGGGGAGCTTTCTTT. The chain uses TRBV24-1 and TRBJ1-1, with 7 bases fitting TRBD1. The CDR3 has 10 residues. Germline V gene sequence: CDR1 KGHDR, CDR2 SFDVKD. V was clipped by 7 bases and J by 10 bases; unmatched bases: 2.

This clonotype was seen only a few times. The genes are TRBV30 and TRBJ1-4; D remains unclear. CDR1 is GTSNPN, CDR2 SVGIG, per germline (reference sequence). The CDR3 contains 11 residues. Trimming took off 1 base at V and 8 bases at J, with 5 bases between the two ends. The DNA for the CDR3 is TGTGCCTGGAGTGGAGGGGAAAAACTGTTTTTT. This codes for CAWSGGEKLFF.

This clonotype was seen once. A read error is possible here, since a much larger clone lies one base away. The V and J genes are TRBV12-3 or TRBV12-4 and TRBJ1-5; D gene uncertain. This CDR3 is built from 14 residues. The CDR3 reads CTSSLESKDQPQHF. As DNA, the CDR3 is TGTACCAGCAGTTTAGAAAGCAAGGATCAGCCCCAGCATTTT.

This clonotype was recorded only once. V usage is TRBV7-6 and J usage is TRBJ1-1; D ambiguous. This CDR3 contains 12 residues. V was trimmed by 5 bases and J by 8 bases, leaving 12 bases between them. Germline-derived CDR1 and CDR2 are SGHVS and FNYEAQ. The CDR3: CASSADGWEAFF. The CDR3 DNA sequence: TGTGCCAGCAGCGCGGACGGCTGGGAAGCTTTCTTT. The whole variable domain, remainder taken from reference TRBV7-6 and TRBJ1-1, is GAGVSQSPRYKVTKRGQDVALRCDPISGHVSLYWYRQALGQGPEFLTYFNYEAQQDKSGLPNDRFSAERPEGSISTLTIQRTEQRDSAMYRCASSADGWEAFFGQGTRLTVV.

This sequence joins TRBV20-1 and TRBJ1-4; unclear D gene. Trimming cost V 0 bases and J 8 bases, with 7 bases left between them. Germline CDR1 is DFQATT and CDR2 is SNEGSKA (reference sequence). The CDR3 has 12 residues. CDR3 bases: TGCAGTGCTAGAGACCAAGGGGAAAAACTGTTTTTT. It yields the protein CSARDQGEKLFF.

Here the CDR3 DNA reads TGTGCCAGCAGCGTGGATGGGAGCAAGGATACGCAGTATTTT. It specifies CASSVDGSKDTQYF. V and J are TRBV9 and TRBJ2-3; maybe TRBD2 (5 bases). CDR1 SGDLS and CDR2 YYNGEE come from the germline V gene. The CDR3 consists of 14 residues. V lost 2 bases and J lost 6, with 13 bases in between.

This clonotype appeared many times. This rearrangement joins TRBV28 to TRBJ2-5; TRBD1 might be the D (5 bases). V shed 3 bases and J shed 4 bases, with 12 bases lying between them. Germline values: CDR1 MDHEN, CDR2 SYDVKM. This CDR3 contains 14 residues. CDR3 protein: CASSFGRVRETQYF. CDR3 nucleotides: TGTGCCAGCAGTTTCGGCAGGGTCCGAGAGACCCAGTACTTC.

Note on this clonotype: This sequence may be a read error, since a much larger clone differs from it by one base. The CDR3, as DNA: TGTGCCAGCAGTTTTCAGGAGTATAATGAAAAACTGTTTTTT. Amino acids: CASSFQEYNEKLFF. The chain recombines TRBV12-3 or TRBV12-4 with TRBJ1-4, with no clear D. The CDR3 totals 14 residues. Trimming pared 3 bases from V and 4 bases from J, leaving 9 bases between.

The table lists this clonotype with a few counts. The chain employs TRBV28 and TRBJ1-5; TRBD1 matches 12 bases. Per the germline V gene, CDR1 is MDHEN and CDR2 is SYDVKM. CDR3 size: 16 residues. J was trimmed by 7 bases and V by 4 bases; bases with no gene match: 8. The CDR3 protein is CASSSGGQGAGQPQHF. As DNA, the CDR3 is TGTGCCAGCAGTTCGGGGGGACAGGGGGCGGGACAGCCCCAGCATTTT.

The V and J genes are TRBV7-3 and TRBJ1-1; TRBD1 agrees at 7 bases. Per the germline V gene, CDR1 is SGHTA and CDR2 is FQGTGA. The CDR3 is 20 amino acids. V trimming: 1 base; J trimming: 3 bases; junction bases outside the gene matches: 20. The chain's CDR3 is CASSLKKGGSGTAIYTEAFF. DNA for the CDR3: TGTGCCAGCAGCTTAAAAAAAGGGGGTAGTGGGACAGCGATCTACACTGAAGCTTTCTTT.

This clonotype was observed a few times. The chain uses TRBV7-9 and TRBJ1-2; D call uncertain. Trimming removed 3 bases from V and 7 bases from J, with 15 bases in between. The CDR3 has 14 amino acids. Germline assignment: CDR1 SEHNR and CDR2 FQNEAQ (reference sequence). In DNA, the CDR3 is TGTGCCAGCAGCTTTTCTGCCCTCGAAGGTGGCTACACCTTC. Its translation is CASSFSALEGGYTF.

This clonotype was detected only once. This chain links TRBV20-1 with TRBJ1-5; the D gene is possibly TRBD1 (6 bases). V lost 0 bases to trimming and J lost 2 bases, with 14 bases between them. CDR1 DFQATT and CDR2 SNEGSKA come from the germline V gene (reference sequence). This CDR3 is 16 amino acids long. The CDR3 reads CSARDPQGLGNQPQHF. Written as DNA, the CDR3 is TGCAGTGCTAGAGACCCTCAGGGGTTGGGCAATCAGCCCCAGCATTTT.

The J gene is TRBJ1-2, the V gene TRBV30; D is perhaps TRBD1 (6 bases). Germline values: CDR1 GTSNPN, CDR2 SVGIG (reference sequence). Trimming left V 1 base short and J 4 bases short, with 10 bases between. The CDR3 has 13 residues. CDR3: CAWSATGFYGYTF. For the CDR3, the DNA is TGTGCCTGGAGTGCGACAGGTTTCTATGGCTACACCTTC.

This clonotype was seen a handful of times. The V and J genes are TRBV2 and TRBJ1-1, with a tentative D call TRBD1 (6 bases). Germline assignment: CDR1 SNHLY and CDR2 FYNNEI. Between the trimmed V and J ends, which lost 7 bases and 1 base, there was a span of 10 bases. The CDR3 spans 13 residues. CDR3: CASMGASNTEAFF. In DNA form, the CDR3 reads TGTGCCAGCATGGGGGCCTCGAACACTGAAGCTTTCTTT.

This chain's CDR3 is CASQQVDTEAFF. The CDR3 DNA sequence: TGTGCCAGCCAGCAGGTGGACACTGAAGCTTTCTTT. The rearrangement joins TRBV5-5 to TRBJ1-1; the D is unclear. The V gene's germline CDR1 is SGHKS and CDR2 YYEKEE (reference sequence). The CDR3 extends over 12 amino acids. Trimming shortened V by 7 bases and J by 3 bases, and 10 bases separated the two germline ends.

The rearrangement links TRBV29-1 to TRBJ1-2; tentative D call: TRBD1 (6 bases). The CDR3 runs to 12 residues. Germline V gives CDR1 SQVTM, CDR2 ANQGSEA. V lost 2 bases and J 6 bases, leaving 10 bases between the germline ends. The chain's CDR3 is CSVENRAHGYTF. In nucleotides, the CDR3 is TGCAGCGTTGAAAACAGGGCCCATGGCTACACCTTC.

The chain has TRBV15 and TRBJ2-5; 14 nucleotides agree with TRBD2. The CDR3 spans 21 residues. The germline CDR1 and CDR2 sequences are LNHNV and YYDKDF (reference sequence). V was clipped by 1 base and J by 6 bases; unmatched bases: 19. The CDR3, as DNA: TGTGCCACCAGCAGAGCCCGTCAATCCGGGACTAGCGGGAGTGTTCTCCAGACCCAGTACTTC. The encoded protein is CATSRARQSGTSGSVLQTQYF.

At least ten counts were recorded for this clonotype. The V and J genes are TRBV6-1 and TRBJ2-7, with unresolved D. The V end was cut by 1 base, the J end by 2 bases, with 15 bases between. The germline gives CDR1 MNHNS, CDR2 SASEGT. The CDR3 contains 16 residues. The CDR3 sequence is CASSEVGSGPTYEQYF. DNA of the CDR3: TGTGCCAGCAGTGAAGTAGGCAGTGGGCCAACCTACGAGCAGTACTTC.

This clonotype was seen ten or more times. The V gene is TRBV5-5, the J gene TRBJ1-2, with TRBD1 identical over 9 bases. This CDR3 region has 15 residues. Per germline, CDR1 SGHKS and CDR2 YYEKEE (reference sequence). V lost 0 bases to trimming and J lost 4 bases; unmatched junction nucleotides: 4. CDR3 sequence: CASSLGGQGGYGYTF. As DNA, the CDR3 is TGTGCCAGCAGCTTGGGGGGACAGGGTGGCTATGGCTACACCTTC.

This clonotype was recorded many times. The chain combines TRBV11-2 with TRBJ2-5; unclear D gene. The V end lost 5 bases, the J end lost 5 bases, and 9 bases lay between the germline ends. CDR1 is SGHAT and CDR2 is FQNNGV in the germline V gene. This CDR3 contains 12 residues. Written as DNA, the CDR3 is TGTGCCAGCAGCCACCGCCGGGAGACCCAGTACTTC. Residues: CASSHRRETQYF. The whole variable domain, filled in from reference TRBV11-2 and TRBJ2-5, reads EAGVAQSPRYKIIEKRQSVAFWCNPISGHATLYWYQQILGQGPKLLIQFQNNGVVDDSQLPKDRFSAERLKGVDSTLKIQPAKLEDSAVYLCASSHRRETQYFGPGTRLLVL.

In this sample, this clonotype turned up many times. The genes are TRBV6-5 and TRBJ2-7; TRBD1 is a possible D gene (6 bases). The length of the CDR3 is 14 residues. Germline V gene data show CDR1 as MNHEY and CDR2 as SVGAGI. V was cut by 0 bases and J by 4 bases, with 10 bases left in between. CDR3 in amino acids: CASSYSSGVYEQYF. CDR3 bases: TGTGCCAGCAGTTACTCTTCAGGGGTGTACGAGCAGTACTTC.

CDR3 sequence (DNA): TGTGCCAGCCGGGATTCCCCTTACGCAGATACGCAGTATTTT. It yields the protein CASRDSPYADTQYF. The chain is built from TRBV2 and TRBJ2-3, with a weak D call TRBD2 (5 bases). The germline V gene has CDR1 SNHLY and CDR2 FYNNEI. The CDR3 has 14 amino acids. Trimming cost V 8 bases and J 4 bases, with 16 bases left between them. The whole variable domain, remainder taken from reference TRBV2 and TRBJ2-3, is EPEVTQTPSHQVTQMGQEVILRCVPISNHLYFYWYRQILGQKVEFLVSFYNNEISEKSEIFDDQFSVERPDGSNFTLKIRSTKLEDSAMYFCASRDSPYADTQYFGPGTRLTVL.

Ten or more counts support this clonotype. The V and J genes are TRBV12-3 or TRBV12-4 and TRBJ1-6; 7 positions agree with TRBD1. The CDR3 loop spans 14 amino acids. Germline trimming cut 7 bases from V and 7 bases from J; bases unmatched to any gene: 7. CDR3 residues: CASTQQTGNSPLHF. CDR3 sequence (DNA): TGTGCCAGCACCCAACAGACAGGGAATTCACCCCTCCACTTT.

There are a few counts of this clonotype. The rearrangement links TRBV7-2 to TRBJ1-5; no firm D call. This CDR3 contains 17 residues. The germline V gene encodes CDR1 SGHTA and CDR2 FQGNSA. The ends were cut back, 6 bases at V and 1 base at J, with 19 bases in the middle. The CDR3 spells CASSSLSLVGSNQPQHF. CDR3 nucleotide sequence: TGTGCCAGCAGTTCTTTGTCGTTGGTAGGGAGCAATCAGCCCCAGCATTTT.